This T cell receptor (beta chain) comes out of a study of cytomegalovirus exposure and HLA in healthy donors. Overall study context: The same platform as the approximately 730 first-cohort repertoires was used for the roughly 130 validation repertoires, a later analysis reported.

On this clone: Its antigen is undetermined.

Whole-study findings and limits: The study designated 150 or so TCR beta chains cytomegalovirus-associated. According to a later analysis, TCR clusters from the first cohort tended to co-occur in the approximately 120 validation repertoires.

This CDR3 is 16 amino acids long. V gave up 4 bases and J gave up 4 bases; unmatched junction bases: 9. Germline CDR1 ENHRY, CDR2 SYGVKD. Profiled with immunoSEQ multiplex PCR; TCRdb holds only in-frame clones, not every one. The sample lists about 280,000 clones, approximately 90% seen once, with 0.92% in the top ten. Sequencing used PBMCs. The J gene is TRBJ2-3, the V gene TRBV10-3, with 9 positions matching TRBD2. The TCR sequence derives from a young woman in good health and CMV-seronegative. In nucleotides, the CDR3 is TGTGCCATCAGTGCGCGGGAGGGCCTTTTAGCAGATACGCAGTATTTT. Translating gives CAISAREGLLADTQYF.